The present entry profiles one T cell receptor (beta chain) with its context. The sample comes from a study of response to subunit inactivated influenza vaccine. TCRdb re-derived calls from the RT-PCR reads in MiXCR, one entry per CDR3 protein. The sample lists approximately 500,000 distinct CDR3 sequences; approximately 20% were seen once. The CDR3 is 17 amino acids. The germline V gene has CDR1 LGHNA and CDR2 YNFKEQ. Germline trimming cut 1 base from V and 0 bases from J; bases unmatched to any gene: 8. These data were likewise used in another study, on T cells expressing NK-cell markers. That source notes: cDNA encoding TCR beta was synthesized via 5'RACE template switching incorporating UMIs. Sorted CD3+CD56+NKG2C+, CD3+CD56+NKG2C- and CD3+CD56-NKG2C+ T cells provided the TCR beta repertoires. More than 5 donors showed dominant NKG2C+ clonotypes comprising about 1.0-7.0% of their CD8+ T cells. Four donors showed these clonotypes also leading the CD3+CD56-NKG2C+ fraction.

This chain links TRBV4-2 with TRBJ2-7, with 8 nucleotides matching TRBD2. The sequences come from CD4+ T cells sorted from PBMCs, collected about 13 days after vaccination. The sequence came from a man in his fifties who received an inactivated influenza vaccine. The CDR3 bases are TGTGCCAGCAGCCAAGTGGGTGGGGGGACTAGCTCCTACGAGCAGTACTTC. Its protein product is CASSQVGGGTSSYEQYF.